This T cell receptor beta chain was documented in a study of blood T cell repertoires in COVID-19. Across the whole study: Sites across the United States, Italy and Spain contributed samples from acute and convalescent COVID-19. T cells, B-cell-depleted T cells, or PBMCs provided the cDNA or gDNA that served as material.

The CDR3 totals 19 residues. Trimming pared 6 bases from V and 1 base from J, leaving 25 bases between. Germline V CDR1 and CDR2: PRHDT, FYEKMQ (reference sequence). Sequencing was performed with immunoSEQ multiplex PCR; in TCRdb, only in-frame clones are kept and a portion is missing. The table lists a few hundred thousand clones, 83% of them singletons. The specimen sequenced was peripheral blood. The source is a woman in her fifties or sixties with acute or convalescent COVID-19. The rearrangement joins TRBV13 to TRBJ2-1; the D gene is possibly TRBD2 (6 bases). The CDR3 DNA reads as TGTGCCAGCAGTTCCTTTGTTCGTCCTTCGGGACTGTCCTACAATGAGCAGTTCTTC. It translates to CASSSFVRPSGLSYNEQFF.